This TCR beta chain was captured by sequencing in a study of T-cell reconstitution after alpha-beta-depleted transplantation in children. Preparation of the TCRbeta library used unique molecular identifiers. TCRdb reanalysed the PCR reads using MiXCR and keeps one entry per CDR3 protein. This sample has 480,000 or so distinct CDR3 sequences, with about 11% found just once. At least ten counts were recorded for this clonotype. Its cognate antigen is unknown. General study results and limits: By one year post-transplant, T-cell counts and diversity largely arose from T cells that were newly produced. About two months after transplant, alpha-beta T cells reportedly came from several hundred expanded graft clones. After transplant, high TCRbeta diversity at day 60 in some patients arose from surviving recipient T cells and thymic progenitors.

The receptor comes from a child under 10 years old with inherited bone marrow failure, due to receive a stem cell transplant. The sample here was PBMCs, taken before TCRalphabeta/CD19-depleted stem cell transplant.

CDR3 DNA sequence: TGTGCCATCACCGGGACAGGGGAGAGGGAGCAGTACTTC. Translating it yields CAITGTGEREQYF. The chain joins TRBV10-3 to TRBJ2-7; 10 bases map to TRBD1. The V gene's germline CDR1 is ENHRY and CDR2 SYGVKD. J lost 7 bases, V lost 7 bases, and 7 bases had no gene match. CDR3 length: 13 residues.